These T cell receptor beta chains were read from a single sample in a study of glioma-infiltrating T cells. MiXCR was run by TCRdb on the multiplex PCR reads, yielding one entry per CDR3 protein. The table lists approximately 120,000 distinct CDR3 sequences, 20% to 30% of them singletons. Sample: glioma tissue, nonneoplastic brain tissue, or PBMCs (not recorded which). These receptor sequences come from a human donor with low-grade glioma or glioblastoma, undergoing nonglioma brain surgery, or in good health (not recorded which). Each CDR3 is given with its conserved first and last residue.

V gene,CDR3 length,CDR3 protein
TRBV20-1,15,CSARRTSGGADTQYF
TRBV12-3/TRBV12-4,13,CASSTQGRHTIYF
TRBV19,14,CASSISGYGYGYTF
TRBV6-5,16,CASSYSRGAATDTQYF
TRBV7-2,15,CASSFGDRDADTQYF
TRBV6-1,14,CASSSSGGIYEQYF
TRBV3-1,12,CASREVGTEAFF
TRBV5-1,15,CASSSGQGPSYEQYF
TRBV5-1,15,CASSFFGGSYNEQYF
TRBV7-9,16,CASSLGDNTIPYGYTF
TRBV6-1,17,CASSPGTSGMTYNEQFF
TRBV7-9,15,CASSQKPGTGNEQFF
TRBV6-2/TRBV6-3,14,CARRTGPSTDTQYF
TRBV5-1,15,CATRPGLAVYNEQFF
TRBV29-1,14,CSVEAAGLRESQYF
TRBV6-2/TRBV6-3,14,CASTGSGRGDTQYF
TRBV7-9,15,CASSPPTGRNTEAFF
TRBV27,13,CASRTQGVAEQYF
TRBV11-2,13,CASGLPGADTQYF
TRBV7-2,14,CASSSGQAYEKLFF
TRBV6-2/TRBV6-3,16,CASSYSDTGRFGELFF
TRBV5-1,15,CASSLAPGVITEAFF
TRBV5-1,17,CASSQYNLAGDYNEQFF
TRBV19,14,CASSIEGTGGQQYF
TRBV29-1,13,CSVDRGTPSQQYF
TRBV27,17,CASSYSGTGPLNYGYTF
TRBV20-1,15,CSARELAGEGIEQFF
TRBV3-1,16,CASSQVKGGMNTEAFF
TRBV29-1,14,CSVGGGTSYNEHFF
TRBV27,14,CASTRKQGNTEAFF
TRBV27,16,CASGQDRFSGANVLTF
TRBV30,12,CAWSVSATDRGF
TRBV7-3,15,CASSPDGALNTEAFF
TRBV11-3,17,CASRSGLAGLSTDTQYF
TRBV9,13,CASSPRSRNEQFF
TRBV28,11,CASNLRTEAFF
TRBV6-1,13,CASSTGQGNEQYF
TRBV5-1,15,CASSQQGPTTDTQYF
TRBV20-1,13,CSARGPGQDTQYF
TRBV2,13,CASSEGQYQPQHF
TRBV7-3,13,CASSLTNPETQYF
TRBV7-2,15,CASSTIKYGANVLTF
TRBV6-1,12,CASGGPPYEQYF
TRBV7-3,15,CASSSPGQDLYGYTF
TRBV27,14,CASSLSRAGNTIYF
TRBV5-1,14,CASSPRGVDYEQYF
TRBV7-2,11,CASRPQDTQYF
TRBV5-1,17,CASNPGLAGATIYEQYF
TRBV10-1,12,CASSDPGTRVFF